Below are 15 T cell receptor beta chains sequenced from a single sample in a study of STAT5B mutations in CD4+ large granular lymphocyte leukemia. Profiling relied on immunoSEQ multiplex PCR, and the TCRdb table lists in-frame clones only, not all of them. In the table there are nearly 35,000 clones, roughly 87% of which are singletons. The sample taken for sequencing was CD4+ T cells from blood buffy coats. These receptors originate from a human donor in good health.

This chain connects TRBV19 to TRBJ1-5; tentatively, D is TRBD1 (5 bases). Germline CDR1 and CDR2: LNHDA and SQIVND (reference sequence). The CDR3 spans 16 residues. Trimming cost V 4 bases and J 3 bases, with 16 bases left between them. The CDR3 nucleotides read TGTGCCAGTAGTACCCGCAGGGCAGTTGACAATCAGCCCCAGCATTTT. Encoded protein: CASSTRRAVDNQPQHF.

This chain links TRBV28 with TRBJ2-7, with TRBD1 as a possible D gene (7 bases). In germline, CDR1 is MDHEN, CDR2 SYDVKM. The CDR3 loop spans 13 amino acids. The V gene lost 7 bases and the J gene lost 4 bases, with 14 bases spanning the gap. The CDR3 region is CASIAGQPYEQYF. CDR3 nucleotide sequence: TGTGCCAGCATCGCGGGACAGCCATACGAGCAGTACTTC.

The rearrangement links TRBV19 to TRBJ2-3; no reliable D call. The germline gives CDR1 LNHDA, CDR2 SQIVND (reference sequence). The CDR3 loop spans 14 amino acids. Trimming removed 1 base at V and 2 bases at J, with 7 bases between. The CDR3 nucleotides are TGTGCCAGTAGTATAGCGGCGGTCACAGATACGCAGTATTTT. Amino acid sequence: CASSIAAVTDTQYF.

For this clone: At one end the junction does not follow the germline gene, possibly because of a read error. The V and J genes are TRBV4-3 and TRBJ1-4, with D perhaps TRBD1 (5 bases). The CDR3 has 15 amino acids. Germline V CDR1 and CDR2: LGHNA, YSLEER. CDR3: CASSQDRGYNEKLFF. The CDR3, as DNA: TGCGCCAGCAGTCAAGACCGGGGGTATAATGAAAAACTGTTTTTT.

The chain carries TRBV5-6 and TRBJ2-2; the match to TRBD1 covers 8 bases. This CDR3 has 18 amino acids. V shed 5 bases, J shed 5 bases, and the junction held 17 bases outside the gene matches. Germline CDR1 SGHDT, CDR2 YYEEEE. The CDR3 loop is CASSQSFQTGEGTGELFF. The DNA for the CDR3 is TGTGCCAGCAGTCAAAGCTTTCAGACAGGGGAAGGAACCGGGGAGCTGTTTTTT.

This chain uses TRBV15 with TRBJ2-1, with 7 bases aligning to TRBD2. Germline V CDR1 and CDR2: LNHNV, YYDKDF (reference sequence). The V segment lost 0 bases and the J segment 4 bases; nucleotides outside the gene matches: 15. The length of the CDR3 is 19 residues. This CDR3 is CATSRDLASGTLSYNEQFF. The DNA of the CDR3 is TGTGCCACCAGCAGAGATCTGGCTAGCGGTACCCTATCTTACAATGAGCAGTTCTTC.

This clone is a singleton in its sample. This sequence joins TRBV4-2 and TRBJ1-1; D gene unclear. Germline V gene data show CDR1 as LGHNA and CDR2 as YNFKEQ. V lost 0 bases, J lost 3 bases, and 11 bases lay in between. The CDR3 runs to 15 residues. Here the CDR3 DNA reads TGTGCCAGCAGCCAAGATAGGTTAAAGGACACTGAAGCTTTCTTT. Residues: CASSQDRLKDTEAFF.

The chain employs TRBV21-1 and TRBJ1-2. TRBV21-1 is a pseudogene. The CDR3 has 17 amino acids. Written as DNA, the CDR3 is TGTGCCAGCAGCAAGGTGTGGGGTCAGATATTAAACTATGGCTACACCTTC. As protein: CASSKVWGQILNYGYTF.

CDR3: CASSGTGEKLFF. As DNA, the CDR3 is TGTGCCAGCAGTGGGACAGGTGAAAAACTGTTTTTT. The chain links TRBV2 to TRBJ1-4, with 7 positions matching TRBD1. CDR3 size: 12 residues. Trimming cost V 4 bases and J 7 bases; bases outside gene matches: 0. Germline loops: CDR1 SNHLY, CDR2 FYNNEI.

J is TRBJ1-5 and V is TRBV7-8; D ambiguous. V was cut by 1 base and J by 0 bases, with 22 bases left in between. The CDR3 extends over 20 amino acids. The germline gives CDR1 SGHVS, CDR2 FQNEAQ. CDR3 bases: TGTGCCAGCAGCTTAGTCGAGGACCCTTTGCGGGGTTATAGCAATCAGCCCCAGCATTTT. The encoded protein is CASSLVEDPLRGYSNQPQHF.

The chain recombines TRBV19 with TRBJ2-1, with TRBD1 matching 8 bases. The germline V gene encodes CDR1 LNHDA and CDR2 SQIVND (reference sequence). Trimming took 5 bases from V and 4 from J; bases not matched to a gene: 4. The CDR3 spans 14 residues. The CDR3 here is CASSQGARYNEQFF. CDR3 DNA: TGTGCCAGTAGTCAGGGGGCGAGGTACAATGAGCAGTTCTTC.

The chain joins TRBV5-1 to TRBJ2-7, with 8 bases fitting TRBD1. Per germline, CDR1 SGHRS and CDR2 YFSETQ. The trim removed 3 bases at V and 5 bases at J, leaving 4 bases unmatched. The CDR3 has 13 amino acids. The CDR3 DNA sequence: TGCGCCAGCAGCTGGACAGGGTCCCACGAGCAGTACTTC. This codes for CASSWTGSHEQYF.

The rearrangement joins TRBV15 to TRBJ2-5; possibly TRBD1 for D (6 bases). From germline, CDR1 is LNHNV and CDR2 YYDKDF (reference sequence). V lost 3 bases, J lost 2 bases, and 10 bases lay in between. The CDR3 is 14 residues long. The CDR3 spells CATSSRGVQETQYF. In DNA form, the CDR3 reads TGTGCCACCAGCAGCAGGGGCGTACAAGAGACCCAGTACTTC.

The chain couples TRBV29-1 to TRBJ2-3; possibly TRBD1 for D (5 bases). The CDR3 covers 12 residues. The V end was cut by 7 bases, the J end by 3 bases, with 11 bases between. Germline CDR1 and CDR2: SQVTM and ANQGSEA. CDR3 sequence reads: CSGGQGTDTQYF. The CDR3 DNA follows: TGCAGCGGTGGCCAGGGAACAGATACGCAGTATTTT.

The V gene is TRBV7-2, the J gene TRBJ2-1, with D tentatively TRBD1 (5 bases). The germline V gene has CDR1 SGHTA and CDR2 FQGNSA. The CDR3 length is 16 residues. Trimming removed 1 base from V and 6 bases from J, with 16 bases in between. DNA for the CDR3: TGTGCCAGCAGCTTAGTCCGCATCCAGGGTGGCAATGAGCAGTTCTTC. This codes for CASSLVRIQGGNEQFF. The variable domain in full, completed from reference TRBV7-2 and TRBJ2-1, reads GAGVSQSPSNKVTEKGKDVELRCDPISGHTALYWYRQSLGQGLEFLIYFQGNSAPDKSGLPSDRFSAERTGGSVSTLTIQRTQQEDSAVYLCASSLVRIQGGNEQFFGPGTRLTVL.